This T cell receptor (beta chain) was identified in a study of coeliac disease. Looking at the study overall: The study queried TRBV7-2 bias without high-resolution HLA data.

Losses at the gene ends were 7 bases for V and 2 bases for J; bases not matched to a gene: 1. Germline-derived CDR1 and CDR2 are SNHLY and FYNNEI. The CDR3 runs 13 residues. Overall study results and limits: Active celiac intraepithelial and lamina propria samples had lower TRB and TRG clonality than control samples.

Sequencing used immunoSEQ multiplex PCR; TCRdb keeps in-frame clones, though not all of them. The table shows around 3,500 clones, with around two thirds occurring only once. Note on this clone: Its target is not known.

The sample consisted of intraepithelial lymphocytes from the gut. This receptor was obtained from a man between 18 and 29 years old with celiac disease on a gluten-free diet. V gene TRBV2 combines with J gene TRBJ2-1, with TRBD2 matching 8 bases. The CDR3 DNA is TGTGCCAGCACGGGGGGGACCTACAATGAGCAGTTCTTC. This codes for CASTGGTYNEQFF.